This T cell receptor (beta chain) is from a study of blood T cells in healthy people across ages (dated by TCRdb to about 2015). For the wider study: In model experiments, template switching captured about one uniquely barcoded TCR beta cDNA molecule for every two T cells. Using the same blood draw, the study looked at two additional independent replicas of 1 million unique cDNA reads for two donors, one aged 18 to 30 and the other aged 80 or older. Using deep sequencing normalized with unique cDNA molecular identifiers, the study measured how TCR beta repertoire diversity changes with age. Donors were grouped into four age groups: young (average approximately 16 years), middle-aged (over 35), aged (about 60) and long-lived (approximately 81). To avoid experimental bias, donors of different ages were randomly spread across the sequencing lanes. Findings and caveats that apply to the study as a whole: Total diversity estimates from one million sequenced T cells were considered lower bounds and underestimates. Conclusive comparison of naive and antigen-experienced compartments was prevented by the profiling of bulk unsorted PBMCs. Observed TCR beta diversity per million T cells fell roughly linearly with age, and a significant reduction was already apparent by age roughly 40. The percentage of naive T cells measured by flow cytometry correlated strongly with observed TCR beta diversity. The CMV infection status of donors was not known, potentially confounding age-related changes in expanded clonotypes. The long-lived group showed more naive CD4+ T cells, fewer expanded clones and increased TCR diversity than the aged group, suggesting age selection.

CDR1 MGHRA and CDR2 YSYEKL were looked up in the germline V gene. The CDR3 holds 18 amino acids from the cysteine to the phenylalanine. Just CDR3 DNA is preserved here, 54 bases in frame from base 1. Libraries were made using 5' RACE. The second PCR ran for about 6 to 12 cycles and used a J-beta primer mix along with a sample-barcoded 5' primer. A unique molecular identifier was introduced onto each TCR beta cDNA molecule by a template-switch 5' adaptor carrying 12 random nucleotides. Each sample yielded at least 2.5 million CDR3-containing paired-end reads. The Mint cDNA synthesis kit, primed by a TRBC-specific oligonucleotide, was used to synthesize first-strand cDNA from all RNA. Following uracil-DNA glycosylase treatment, a first 18-cycle PCR with universal primers M1SS and BC2_uni_R was performed on all cDNA. The original pipeline was this. Normalization of each sample was performed by random selection of 1 million high-quality reads, each carrying a distinct molecular identifier. Reads sharing molecular identifiers were discarded rather than binned into consensus sequences. CDR3 identification, clonotype clustering and error correction used MiTCR with a Q25 quality threshold and the strictest error-elimination algorithm. A nonparametric unseen species model with Euler transformation was used to estimate a lower bound on total TCR beta diversity. TCRdb reprocessing: public reads trimmed at Q25 with fastp, clones called with MiXCR, in-frame beta chains kept. Entries that share a CDR3 protein sequence are merged under the most common genes and DNA. Here the V and J calls rest on TCRdb's processing, not on the authors' analysis. The sample table records approximately 2,000,000 distinct CDR3 sequences; about two fifths of these occur just once. Jointly, the top ten make up about 21% of the sample.

With regard to this clonotype: Its binding antigen is unknown. No base quality values were provided; no much bigger clone lies one nucleotide off.

The donors were roughly 39 Caucasian individuals from Russia, aged roughly 6 to 100 years, who were systemically healthy. Around 10 milliliters of peripheral blood were collected from each donor into EDTA-treated Vacutainer tubes. Ficoll-Paque density-gradient centrifugation was used to isolate PBMCs, with at least 6 million obtained per sample. Trizol reagent was used to extract total RNA from PBMCs, with at least 6 micrograms per sample. For every donor, flow cytometry on a PBMC aliquot measured the percentage of naive CD45RAhigh/CD27high T cells. The TCR comes from a human donor in good health. Recombination joined TRBV4-1 with TRBJ2-7; TRBD2 is possibly the D segment (6 matching bases). The DNA matches TRBJ2-5 better at its end, which makes the J call doubtful. What was sequenced was blood. The CDR3 loop reads CASSQGLKRGISKETQYF. Read as DNA, the sequence is TGCGCCAGCAGCCAGGGTTTAAAACGGGGGATATCCAAAGAGACCCAGTACTTC.